This T cell receptor (beta chain) was obtained from a study of T cell responses to AZD1222 COVID-19 vaccine. Study-level points and caveats: Spike-spanning, vaccine-associated CD4 TCRs were dominant at 160-218 and 743-854.

Regarding this clone: The target antigen is unknown.

CDR1 is ENHRY, CDR2 SYGVKD, per germline. The CDR3 extends over 14 amino acids. V lost 7 bases to trimming and J lost 7 bases, with 20 bases between them. Repertoires were generated with immunoSEQ multiplex PCR, while TCRdb's copy carries only in-frame clones and drops some. Of some 130,000 clones listed, around nine tenths are singletons. This specimen was peripheral blood, taken on day 0 of AZD1222 vaccination. V and J are TRBV10-3 and TRBJ2-7; TRBD1 might be the D (6 bases). The receptor's source is an adult in good health. This CDR3 reads CAINSGGGPGEQYF. The CDR3, as DNA: TGTGCCATCAACTCGGGTGGGGGCCCGGGGGAGCAGTACTTC.